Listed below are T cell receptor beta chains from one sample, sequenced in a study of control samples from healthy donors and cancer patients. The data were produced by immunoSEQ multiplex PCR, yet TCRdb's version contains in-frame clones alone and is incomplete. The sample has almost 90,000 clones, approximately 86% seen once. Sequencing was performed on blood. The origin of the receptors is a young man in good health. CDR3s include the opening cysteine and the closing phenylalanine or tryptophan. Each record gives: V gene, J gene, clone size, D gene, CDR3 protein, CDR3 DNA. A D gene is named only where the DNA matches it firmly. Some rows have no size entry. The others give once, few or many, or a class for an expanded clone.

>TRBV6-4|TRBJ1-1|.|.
CASSDSFMHEAGERNTEAFF
TGTGCCAGCAGTGACTCCTTCATGCACGAGGCGGGGGAGAGGAACACTGAAGCTTTCTTT
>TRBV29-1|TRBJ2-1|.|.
CSVARRNEQFF
TGCAGCGTTGCTCGGCGGAATGAGCAGTTCTTC
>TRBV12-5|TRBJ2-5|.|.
CASGPRKETQYF
TGTGCTAGTGGTCCCCGGAAAGAGACCCAGTACTTC
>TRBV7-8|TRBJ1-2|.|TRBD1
CASSYDRAKKSGYTF
TGTGCCAGCAGCTATGACAGGGCGAAAAAGTCTGGCTACACCTTC
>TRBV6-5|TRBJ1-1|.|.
CASSYGGGREAFF
TGTGCCAGCAGTTATGGAGGGGGGAGAGAAGCTTTCTTT
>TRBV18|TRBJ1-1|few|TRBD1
CASSPGQGLGSNTEAFF
TGTGCCAGCTCACCCGGACAGGGTTTAGGGTCGAACACTGAAGCTTTCTTT
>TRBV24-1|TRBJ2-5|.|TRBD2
CATSDFPLAGGRETQYF
TGTGCCACCAGTGATTTTCCACTAGCGGGGGGCCGTGAGACCCAGTACTTC
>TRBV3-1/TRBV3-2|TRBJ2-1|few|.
CASSQRNEQFF
TGTGCCAGCAGCCAGCGCAATGAGCAGTTCTTC
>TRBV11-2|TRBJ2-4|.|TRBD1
CASSSGTGFNIQYF
TGTGCCAGCAGCTCAGGGACAGGGTTCAACATTCAGTACTTC
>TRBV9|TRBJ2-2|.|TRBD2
CASSAELAGATGELFF
TGTGCCAGCAGCGCCGAGCTAGCGGGGGCAACCGGGGAGCTGTTTTTT
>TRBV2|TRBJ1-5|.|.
CASDGPTGHNQPQHF
TGTGCCAGCGACGGCCCGACCGGACACAATCAGCCCCAGCATTTT
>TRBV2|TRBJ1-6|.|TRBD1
CASKPTGDAGGSPLHF
TGTGCCAGTAAGCCGACAGGGGACGCTGGGGGATCACCCCTCCACTTT
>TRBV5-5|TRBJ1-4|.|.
CASSQSGTNEKLFF
TGTGCCAGCAGCCAATCCGGGACAAATGAAAAACTGTTTTTT
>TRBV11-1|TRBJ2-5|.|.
CASSLRGGQETQYF
TGTGCCAGCAGCTTGAGGGGGGGACAAGAGACCCAGTACTTC
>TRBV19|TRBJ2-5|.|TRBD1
CASTHGDSEETQYF
TGTGCCAGTACCCACGGGGACAGTGAAGAGACCCAGTACTTC
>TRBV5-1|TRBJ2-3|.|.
CASSRSSRGVADTQYF
TGCGCCAGCAGCCGGTCCTCCCGGGGAGTCGCAGATACGCAGTATTTT
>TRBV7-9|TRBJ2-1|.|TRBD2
CASSPSPGLAVNEQFF
TGTGCCAGCAGCCCCTCGCCGGGACTAGCGGTCAATGAGCAGTTCTTC
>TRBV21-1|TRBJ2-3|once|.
CASSEGLAGDQDTQYF
TGTGCCAGCAGCGAGGGACTAGCGGGGGATCAAGATACGCAGTATTTT
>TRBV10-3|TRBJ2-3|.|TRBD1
CAISLGTGIAGGTDTQYF
TGTGCCATCAGCCTTGGGACAGGGATTGCGGGGGGCACAGATACGCAGTATTTT
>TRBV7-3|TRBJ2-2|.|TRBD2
CASSLSQGGAGELFF
TGTGCCAGCAGCTTAAGTCAGGGAGGGGCCGGGGAGCTGTTTTTT
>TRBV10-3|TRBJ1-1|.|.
CATKDRTPEPFF
TGTGCCACTAAGGACCGGACCCCTGAACCTTTCTTT
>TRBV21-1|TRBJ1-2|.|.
CASSFGQGTEGYTF
.
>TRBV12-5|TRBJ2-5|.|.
CASGLVGGALGETQYF
TGTGCTAGTGGTTTGGTGGGGGGGGCCCTCGGGGAGACCCAGTACTTC
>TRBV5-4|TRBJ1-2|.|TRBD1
CASSPVYSRDSYGYTF
TGTGCCAGCAGCCCGGTTTATTCCCGGGACAGCTATGGCTACACCTTC
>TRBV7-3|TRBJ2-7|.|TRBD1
CASSPGQGAGEQYF
TGTGCCAGCAGTCCGGGACAGGGGGCAGGGGAGCAGTACTTC
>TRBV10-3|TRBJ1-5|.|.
CASQSGSSNQPQHF
TGTGCCAGCCAATCAGGGAGTAGCAATCAGCCCCAGCATTTT
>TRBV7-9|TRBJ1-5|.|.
CASSFTGSFGPQPQHF
TGTGCCAGCAGCTTTACGGGGAGTTTCGGGCCCCAGCCCCAGCATTTT
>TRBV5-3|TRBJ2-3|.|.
CARSLMACTDTQYF
TGTGCCAGAAGCTTGATGGCCTGCACAGATACGCAGTATTTT
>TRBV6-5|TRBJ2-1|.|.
CASTLTGRKQFF
TGTGCCAGCACCCTCACGGGGCGAAAGCAGTTCTTC
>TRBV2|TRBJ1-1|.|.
CASSVSRRFNEAFF
TGTGCCAGCAGTGTATCTCGCAGGTTTAATGAAGCTTTCTTT
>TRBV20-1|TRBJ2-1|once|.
CSASPPVNSYNEQFF
TGCAGTGCTAGTCCGCCGGTGAACTCCTACAATGAGCAGTTCTTC
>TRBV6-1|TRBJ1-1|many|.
CASSEFSGQVGF
TGTGCCAGCAGTGAATTTAGCGGGCAGGTCGGTTTT
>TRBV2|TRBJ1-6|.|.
CASSLRQRNNSPLHF
TGTGCCAGCAGTCTAAGACAGCGGAATAATTCACCCCTCCACTTT
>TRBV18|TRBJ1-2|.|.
CASSLDRGGGYTF
TGTGCCAGCTCACTCGATCGAGGTGGTGGCTACACCTTC
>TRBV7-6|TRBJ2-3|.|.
CASSLDKDTQYF
TGTGCCAGCAGCTTAGACAAAGATACGCAGTATTTT
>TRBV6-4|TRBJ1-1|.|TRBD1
CASRAGTVKFEAFF
TGTGCCAGCAGAGCCGGGACAGTAAAATTTGAAGCTTTCTTT
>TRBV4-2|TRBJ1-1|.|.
CASSQESGTNTEAFF
TGTGCCAGCAGCCAAGAGTCAGGGACGAACACTGAAGCTTTCTTT
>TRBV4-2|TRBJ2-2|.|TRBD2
CASSQGTSGGGAGELFF
TGTGCCAGCAGCCAAGGGACTAGCGGGGGGGGTGCCGGGGAGCTGTTTTTT
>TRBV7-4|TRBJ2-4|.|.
CASSLPRGTIGSQNIQYF
TGTGCCAGCAGCTTACCACGGGGGACCATAGGGTCCCAAAACATTCAGTACTTC
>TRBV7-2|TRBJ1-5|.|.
CASTPLQGDQPQHF
TGTGCCAGCACCCCTCTACAAGGGGATCAGCCCCAGCATTTT
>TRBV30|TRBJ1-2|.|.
CAWSVYGDSKLDYTF
TGTGCCTGGAGTGTATATGGGGACTCCAAGCTGGACTACACCTTC
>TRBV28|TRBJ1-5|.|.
CASRTQGYSQPQHF
TGTGCCAGCAGGACTCAGGGGTATAGTCAGCCCCAGCATTTT
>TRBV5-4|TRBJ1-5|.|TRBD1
CASSLMGTGGNQPQHF
TGTGCCAGCAGCTTGATGGGAACAGGGGGGAATCAGCCCCAGCATTTT
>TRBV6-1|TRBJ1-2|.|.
CASSENMAVGGYTF
TGTGCCAGCAGTGAAAATATGGCAGTCGGGGGCTACACCTTC
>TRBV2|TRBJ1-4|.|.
CASRETGPANEKLFF
TGTGCCAGCAGGGAAACAGGGCCGGCTAATGAAAAACTGTTTTTT
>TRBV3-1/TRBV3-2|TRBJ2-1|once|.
CASSQGSGHRTNEQFF
TGTGCCAGCAGCCAAGGTTCCGGACACCGAACCAATGAGCAGTTCTTC
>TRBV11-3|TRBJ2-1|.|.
CASSLDDASYNEQFF
TGTGCCAGCAGCTTAGACGATGCCAGTTACAATGAGCAGTTCTTC
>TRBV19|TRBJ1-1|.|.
CASSIGAGAGEAFF
TGTGCCAGTAGTATAGGGGCAGGGGCGGGTGAAGCTTTCTTT
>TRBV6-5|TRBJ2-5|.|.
CASSSLGVQETQYF
TGTGCCAGCAGTTCCCTGGGGGTTCAAGAGACCCAGTACTTC
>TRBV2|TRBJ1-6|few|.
CASSDRNSYNSPLHF
TGTGCCAGCAGTGACAGGAACTCCTATAATTCACCCCTCCACTTT
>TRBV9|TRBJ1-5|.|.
CASSPQGDYNQPQHF
TGTGCCAGCAGCCCCCAAGGGGACTACAATCAGCCCCAGCATTTT
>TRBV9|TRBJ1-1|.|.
CASSVDPDSYTEAFF
TGTGCCAGCAGCGTAGACCCGGACAGCTACACTGAAGCTTTCTTT
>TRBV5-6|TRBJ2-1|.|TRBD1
CASSFTGGNEQFF
TGTGCCAGCAGCTTCACAGGGGGCAATGAGCAGTTCTTC
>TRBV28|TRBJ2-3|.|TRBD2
CASSLSLSGGAFDTQYF
TGTGCCAGCAGTTTATCATTGAGCGGGGGGGCATTTGATACGCAGTATTTT
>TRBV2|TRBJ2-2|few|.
CASSGRTNTGELFF
TGTGCCAGCAGTGGAAGGACTAACACCGGGGAGCTGTTTTTT
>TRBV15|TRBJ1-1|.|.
CATSRDRLTSGTEAFF
TGTGCCACCAGCAGAGATCGCCTTACCTCGGGCACTGAAGCTTTCTTT
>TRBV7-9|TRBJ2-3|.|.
CASSSPGTPSTDTQYF
TGTGCCAGCAGCTCCCCCGGGACGCCTAGCACAGATACGCAGTATTTT
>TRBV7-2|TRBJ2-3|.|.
CASSPRGSTDTQYF
TGTGCCAGCAGCCCCCGCGGTAGCACAGATACGCAGTATTTT